This TCR beta chain stems from a study of beta chain features in type 1 diabetes. Study information: The patient and healthy donor groups were comparable for age, gender and cell yields.

Germline V gene sequence: CDR1 MGHDK, CDR2 SYGVNS. V shed 4 bases, J shed 0 bases, and the junction held 9 bases outside the gene matches. The CDR3 is made up of 17 amino acids. Study results and limitations: For TCRB rearrangement, an influence of HLA type remained unresolved here. The study found fewer insertions and more deletions at VDJ junctions in type 1 diabetes patients. Shorter TCRB CDR3s, moderately but significantly so, marked every one of the four CD4+ subsets in Type 1 diabetes patients.

Each donor gave one heparinised blood draw averaging about 100 mL. As every portion of the isolated RNA was reverse transcribed, the sequencing read expressed TCRB transcripts. Produced via immunoSEQ multiplex PCR; TCRdb's table is partial and in-frame only. The sample lists over 600,000 clones; around 12% were seen once. As for this clone: Its antigen remains unidentified.

The chain joins TRBV25-1 to TRBJ2-7; 10 bases agree with TRBD1. This TCR came from a man aged 25 to 40 with type 1 diabetes. Source material: naive CD4+ T cells from blood. For the CDR3, the DNA is TGTGCCAGCAGTGCTACCCCCGGGACAGGGGACTCCTACGAGCAGTACTTC. The encoded protein is CASSATPGTGDSYEQYF.